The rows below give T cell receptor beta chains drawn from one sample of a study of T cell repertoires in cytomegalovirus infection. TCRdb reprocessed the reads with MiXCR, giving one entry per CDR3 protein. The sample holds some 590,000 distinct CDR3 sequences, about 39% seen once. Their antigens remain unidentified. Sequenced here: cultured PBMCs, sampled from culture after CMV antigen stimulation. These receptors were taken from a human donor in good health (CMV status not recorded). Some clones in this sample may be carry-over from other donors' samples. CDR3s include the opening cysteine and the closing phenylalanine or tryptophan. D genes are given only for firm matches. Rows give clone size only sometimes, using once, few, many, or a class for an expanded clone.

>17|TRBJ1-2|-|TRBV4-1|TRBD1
TGCGCCAGCAGCCAAGAGAGTCAACAGGGGGCTTATGGTGGCTACACCTTC
CASSQESQQGAYGGYTF
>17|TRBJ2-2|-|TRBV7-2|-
TGTGCCAGCAGCTTAAGATGGTCTGGGGGCCGCTCCGGGGAGCTGTTTTTT
CASSLRWSGGRSGELFF
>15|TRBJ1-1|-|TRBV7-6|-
TGTGCCAGCAGCTTAGCCCCCATGTGGGGCACTGAAGCTTTCTTT
CASSLAPMWGTEAFF
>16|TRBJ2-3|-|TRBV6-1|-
TGTGCCAGCAGTGAAACGGCGGGGGCGGCCCCAGATACGCAGTATTTT
CASSETAGAAPDTQYF
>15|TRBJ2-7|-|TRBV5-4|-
TGTGCCAGCAGCTTGGGGCAGGGTGAAGTCGGCGAGCAGTACTTC
CASSLGQGEVGEQYF
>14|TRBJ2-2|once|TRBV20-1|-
TGCAGTGCTAGAGATGTGGAGAACACCGGGGAGCTGTTTTTT
CSARDVENTGELFF
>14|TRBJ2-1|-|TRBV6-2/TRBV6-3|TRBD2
TGTGCCAGCACCAAGGGACTAGCGATCTATGAGCAGTTCTTC
CASTKGLAIYEQFF
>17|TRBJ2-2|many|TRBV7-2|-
TGTGCCAGCAGCCCTAGGGCGGGGGCCACAAACACCGGGGAGCTGTTTTTT
CASSPRAGATNTGELFF
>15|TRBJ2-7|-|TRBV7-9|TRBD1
TGTGCCAGCAGCTACCAAGACAGGGACTCCTACGAGCAGTACTTC
CASSYQDRDSYEQYF
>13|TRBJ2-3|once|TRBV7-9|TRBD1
TGTGCCAGCAGCCGACAGGGAACAATTACGTTGTATTTT
CASSRQGTITLYF
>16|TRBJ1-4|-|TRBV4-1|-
TGCGCCAGCAGCCAAGATTGGGGGCTCGCCGGTGAAAAACTGTTTTTT
CASSQDWGLAGEKLFF
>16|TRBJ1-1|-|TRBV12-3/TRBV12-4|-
TGTGCCAGCAGTTTAAGGAGATTTGGCGCGAACACTGAAGCTTTCTTT
CASSLRRFGANTEAFF
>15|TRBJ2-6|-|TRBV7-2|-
TGTGCCAGCAGCGCGAGCCCTCTGGGGGCCAACGTCCTGACTTTC
CASSASPLGANVLTF
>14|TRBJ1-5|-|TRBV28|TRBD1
TGTGCCAGCAGTTCTCCCGACAGGGTTTGGCCCCAGCATTTT
CASSSPDRVWPQHF
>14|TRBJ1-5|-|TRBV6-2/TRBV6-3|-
TGTGCCAGCGCCACCAGGGGTTACAATCAGCCCCAGCATTTT
CASATRGYNQPQHF
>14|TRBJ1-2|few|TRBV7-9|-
TGTGCCAGCAGCTCCCCCGGAGGAGACTATGGCTACACCTTC
CASSSPGGDYGYTF
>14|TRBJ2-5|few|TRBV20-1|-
TGCAGTGCTAGAGATGAGCCGGTACAAGAGACCCAGTACTTC
CSARDEPVQETQYF
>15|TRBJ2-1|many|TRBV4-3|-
TGCGCCAGCAGCCAAGAGTCGGGGACTTACAATGAGCAGTTCTTC
CASSQESGTYNEQFF
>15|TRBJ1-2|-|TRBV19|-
TGTGCCAGTAGTATAGTGGGACAACCTTACTATGGCTACACCTTC
CASSIVGQPYYGYTF
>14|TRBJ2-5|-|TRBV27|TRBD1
TGTGCCAGCAGTTCTTGGGACAGGAGGGAGACCCAGTACTTC
CASSSWDRRETQYF
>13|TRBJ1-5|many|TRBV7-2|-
TGTGCCAGCAGCTACCAGGGAGTACAGCCCCAGCATTTT
CASSYQGVQPQHF
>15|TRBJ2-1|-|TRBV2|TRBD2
TGTGCCAGCAGTGAACTAGCGGGAGCACGTGATGAGCAGTTCTTC
CASSELAGARDEQFF
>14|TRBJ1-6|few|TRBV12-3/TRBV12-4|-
TGTGCCAGCAGTTTAGCTGGGGGGGACTCACCCCTCCACTTT
CASSLAGGDSPLHF
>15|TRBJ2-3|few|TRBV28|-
TGTGCCAGCAGTTTAGGCCAACAGGGGGGGGATACGCAGTATTTT
CASSLGQQGGDTQYF
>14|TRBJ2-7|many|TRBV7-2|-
TGTGCCAGCAGCCCTGAACAGGGAGCGTACGAGCAGTACTTC
CASSPEQGAYEQYF
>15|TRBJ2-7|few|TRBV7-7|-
TGTGCCAGCAGCCCGGGCCCTTCTACGCTACACGAGCAGTACTTC
CASSPGPSTLHEQYF
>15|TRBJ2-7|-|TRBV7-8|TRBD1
TGTGCCAGCAGCCTCCCGACAGGGGGGCCCTACGAGCAGTACTTC
CASSLPTGGPYEQYF
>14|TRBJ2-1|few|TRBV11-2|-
TGTGCCAGCAGCTTGATCCGGGCCAGCAATGAGCAGTTCTTC
CASSLIRASNEQFF
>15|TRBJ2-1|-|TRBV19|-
TGTGCCAGTAGTCGGGAAGGGGGAGTCTACAATGAGCAGTTCTTC
CASSREGGVYNEQFF
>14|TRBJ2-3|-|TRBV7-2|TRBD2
TGTGCCAGCAGCTTAAGGCTAGCGGGAGGGATCCTGTATTTT
CASSLRLAGGILYF
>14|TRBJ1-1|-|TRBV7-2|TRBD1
TGTGCCAGCAGCTTACTGGGACAGGACACTGAAGCTTTCTTT
CASSLLGQDTEAFF
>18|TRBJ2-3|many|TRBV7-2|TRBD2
TGTGCCAGCAGCCGAACGGGACTAGCCCGAACGGGGGCAGATACGCAGTATTTT
CASSRTGLARTGADTQYF
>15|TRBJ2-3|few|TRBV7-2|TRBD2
TGTGCCAGCAGCTTATTAGCGGGGGCCAGAGATACGCAGTATTTT
CASSLLAGARDTQYF
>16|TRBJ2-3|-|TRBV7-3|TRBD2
TGTGCCAGCAGCTTAGGAAGCATCGCGGGGGAGGATACGCAGTATTTT
CASSLGSIAGEDTQYF
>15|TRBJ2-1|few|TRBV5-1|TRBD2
TGCGCCAGCAGCTTGGAGGCAGCGGGGAGCCTTGGGCAGTTCTTC
CASSLEAAGSLGQFF
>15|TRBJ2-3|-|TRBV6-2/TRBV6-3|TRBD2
TGTGCCAGCAGTTACAGTGCGGGAGACACAGATACGCAGTATTTT
CASSYSAGDTDTQYF
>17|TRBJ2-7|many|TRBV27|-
TGTGCCAGCCGGCCGCCGGCCGGGACATCGGTATGGTACGAGCAGTACTTC
CASRPPAGTSVWYEQYF
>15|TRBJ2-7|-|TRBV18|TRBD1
TGTGCCAGCTCACCGTGGACAGGAAGCCCCTACGAGCAGTACTTC
CASSPWTGSPYEQYF
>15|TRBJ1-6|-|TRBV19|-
TGTGCCAGTAGTCGGGACGGACGGAATAATTCACCCCTCCACTTT
CASSRDGRNNSPLHF
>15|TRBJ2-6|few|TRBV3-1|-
TGTGCCAGCAGTGAACAGGGTGCTGGGGCCAACGTCCTGACTTTC
CASSEQGAGANVLTF
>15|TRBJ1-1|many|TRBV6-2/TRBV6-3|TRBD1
TGTGCCAGCAGCGCCGGGACAGACATGAACACTGAAGCTTTCTTT
CASSAGTDMNTEAFF
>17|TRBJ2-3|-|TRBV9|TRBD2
TGTGCCAGCAGCGTGATTGGAGCGGGAGGGCCGACAGATACGCAGTATTTT
CASSVIGAGGPTDTQYF
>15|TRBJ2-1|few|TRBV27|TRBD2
TGTGCCAGCAGTTTATCAGCGGGAGGGGGAAATGAGCAGTTCTTC
CASSLSAGGGNEQFF
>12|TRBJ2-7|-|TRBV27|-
TGTGCCAGCAGCAGCGGACAGTACGAGCAGTACTTC
CASSSGQYEQYF
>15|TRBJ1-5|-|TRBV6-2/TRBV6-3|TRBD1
TGTGCCAGCAATTTACAGGGGGTCTCCAATCAGCCCCAGCATTTT
CASNLQGVSNQPQHF
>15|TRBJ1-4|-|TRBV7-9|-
TGTGCCAGCAGCTTGGAACAGGCAACTAATGAAAAACTGTTTTTT
CASSLEQATNEKLFF
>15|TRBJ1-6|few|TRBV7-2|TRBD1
TGTGCCAGCAGCTTGACGGGACAGAGCGAATCACCCCTCCACTTT
CASSLTGQSESPLHF
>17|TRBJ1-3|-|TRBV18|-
TGTGCCAGCTCGCCGAATTGGGACACCCTCTCTGGAAACACCATATATTTT
CASSPNWDTLSGNTIYF
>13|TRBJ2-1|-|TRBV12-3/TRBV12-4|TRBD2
TGTGCCACCGGGACTAGCGGGGGTGATGAGCAGTTCTTC
CATGTSGGDEQFF
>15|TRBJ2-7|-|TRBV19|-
TGTGCCAGTAGTTCCTTGGGCCAGGGGAAGGGTGAGCAGTACTTC
CASSSLGQGKGEQYF
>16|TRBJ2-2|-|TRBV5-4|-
TGTGCCAGCAGCGACCAAAAGGCTGGAGACACCGGGGAGCTGTTTTTT
CASSDQKAGDTGELFF
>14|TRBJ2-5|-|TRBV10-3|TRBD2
TGTGCCACCGTAGCGGGGGGGGACCAAGAGACCCAGTACTTC
CATVAGGDQETQYF